This TCR beta chain was captured in a study of blood T cells in healthy people across ages (dated by TCRdb to the mid-2010s). About the study as a whole: In model experiments, roughly one uniquely barcoded TCR beta cDNA molecule per two T cells was captured by template switching. The donors were divided into four age groups: young (average around 15 years), middle-aged (approximately 39), aged (around 59) and long-lived (more than 75). Using deep sequencing normalized with unique cDNA molecular identifiers, the study measured how TCR beta repertoire diversity changes with age. Using the same blood draw, the study looked at two additional independent replicas of 1 million unique cDNA reads for two donors, one aged 18 to 30 and the other aged 80 or older. Donors of different ages were randomly distributed across sequencing lanes to avoid experimental bias.

The approximately 39 donors, aged about 6 to 95 years, were systemically healthy Caucasian individuals from Russia. Each donor gave 8 to 10 milliliters of peripheral blood, drawn into EDTA-treated Vacutainer tubes. Ficoll-Paque density-gradient centrifugation was used to isolate PBMCs, with at least 7 million obtained per sample. Total RNA, at least 5 micrograms per sample, was extracted from PBMCs with Trizol reagent. The percentages of naive CD45RAhigh/CD27high T cells were determined by flow cytometry on a PBMC aliquot from every donor. Comment on this clonotype: This clone's antigen is unknown. The sample holds no much larger clone one base away, and base qualities are not on file.

The library relied on 5' RACE. The run used an Illumina HiSeq 2500. A second PCR of roughly 6 to 12 cycles was performed with a sample-barcoded 5' primer and a J-beta primer mix. Each TCR beta cDNA molecule received a unique molecular identifier from a template-switch 5' adaptor carrying 12 random nucleotides. At least 2.5 million CDR3-containing paired-end reads were obtained from each sample. First-strand cDNA synthesis was performed from all RNA using the Mint cDNA synthesis kit, with priming by a TRBC-specific oligonucleotide. Following uracil-DNA glycosylase treatment, all cDNA underwent a first 18-cycle PCR with the universal primers M1SS and BC2_uni_R. On the study's bioinformatics: Each sample was normalized by randomly selecting 1 million high-quality reads, each carrying a distinct molecular identifier. Reads with shared molecular identifiers were discarded instead of being binned into consensus sequences. MiTCR, run with a Q25 quality threshold and the strictest error-elimination algorithm, handled CDR3 identification, clonotype clustering and error correction. A nonparametric unseen species model with Euler transformation was used to estimate lower-bound total TCR beta diversity. Through fastp at Q25 and MiXCR, TCRdb rebuilt clones from the public reads, retaining in-frame beta chains. Every CDR3 protein is listed once, alongside the most common genes and DNA of its rows. The V and J calls follow TCRdb's processing rather than the paper's. The sample contains over 600,000 distinct CDR3 sequences, around 45% of them found a single time. Of the sample, about a sixth falls within the top ten clones.

General study outcomes and caveats: Estimates of total diversity based on one million sequenced T cells were considered lower bounds and underestimates. The CMV infection status of donors was not known, potentially confounding age-related changes in expanded clonotypes. As age increased, observed TCR beta diversity per million T cells dropped in a roughly linear way, and a significant reduction was already evident by age around 41. Compared with the aged group, more naive CD4+ T cells, fewer expanded clones and increased TCR diversity were shown by the long-lived group, suggesting age selection. The percentage of naive T cells measured by flow cytometry correlated strongly with observed TCR beta diversity. Because profiling used bulk unsorted PBMCs, naive and antigen-experienced compartments could not be compared conclusively.

Sequencing input: blood. This receptor was taken from a man of 80 years or more in good health.

The CDR3 here reads CASSLVAQQETQYF. The nucleotides are TGTGCCAGCAGCTTAGTTGCCCAGCAAGAGACCCAGTACTTC. The chain employs TRBV7-2 and TRBJ2-5; the D gene remains uncertain. V loses 1 base of germline sequence and J loses 2 bases, and the interval between the two ends is 8 bases. Including the terminal cysteine and phenylalanine, the CDR3 comprises 14 residues. The CDR3 DNA has 42 bases and is translated from base 1. The germline V gene sets CDR1 to SGHTA and CDR2 to FQGNSA.